This T cell receptor beta chain emerged from a study of shared clonotypes between healthy human individuals. This table comes from immunoSEQ multiplex PCR, and its TCRdb copy is limited to in-frame clones, with some not included. This sample yields some 2.4 million clones, of which 80% to 95% are seen a single time; about 0.38% belongs to the top ten. Only a few counts were recorded for this clone. The CDR3 loop spans 14 amino acids. CDR1 is SGHDN and CDR2 is FVKESK in the germline V gene. V was cut by 2 bases and J by 7 bases, with 12 bases left in between. The TCR comes from a man younger than 35 in good health. Some clones in this sample may be carry-over from other donors' samples. The genes are TRBV14 and TRBJ1-5, with TRBD1 as a possible D gene (5 bases). Sequencing was carried out using naive CD4+ T cells from PBMCs. Subset noted: CD45RA+ positively selected. CDR3 sequence reads: CASSQQSGLQPQHF. CDR3 DNA: TGTGCCAGCAGCCAACAATCAGGGTTGCAGCCCCAGCATTTT.